This TCR beta chain was sequenced for a study of blood T cell repertoires in COVID-19. Study context: T cells, B-cell-depleted T cells, or PBMCs supplied cDNA or gDNA.

V was trimmed by 5 bases and J by 5 bases, leaving 12 bases between them. CDR1 is MNHEY, CDR2 SVGEGT, per germline. The CDR3 is 13 amino acids. Here immunoSEQ multiplex PCR was the method, and the copy in TCRdb shows in-frame clones only, minus some. The table includes some 260,000 clones, approximately 88% detected once. The clonotype was recovered from a human donor in a cohort sampled during active COVID-19. The specimen was peripheral blood. The genes are TRBV6-2 or TRBV6-3 and TRBJ2-5; perhaps TRBD1 as D (5 bases). DNA of the CDR3: TGTGCCAGCAGTCCAGGGTCTGGGGAGACCCAGTACTTC. It codes for CASSPGSGETQYF.